This T cell receptor (beta chain) was sequenced in a study of beta chain features in type 1 diabetes. Findings and limits, study-wide: Any HLA type influence on TCRB rearrangement was left unresolved here. The study found fewer insertions and more deletions at VDJ junctions in type 1 diabetes patients.

The study reverse transcribed the entire isolated RNA, so it sequenced expressed TCRB transcripts. Read counts averaged roughly 4 million for samples of naive, central memory and regulatory T cells. Repertoires were generated with immunoSEQ multiplex PCR, while TCRdb's copy carries only in-frame clones and drops some. The sample has about 160,000 clones, around 8.5% seen once; the top ten hold 0.5% to 0.65%. The CDR3 covers 13 residues. V lost 7 bases and J lost 2, with 10 bases in between. CDR1 and CDR2 from the germline V gene are ENHRY and SYGVKD. A word on this clone: Its antigen is not identified.

Sorted populations all had greater than 95% purity. The sample comprised central memory CD4+ T cells from blood. The TCR comes from a man aged 18 to 35 in good health. The chain is built from TRBV10-3 and TRBJ2-3, with D tentatively TRBD2 (5 bases). CDR3 nucleotide sequence: TGTGCCATCACGGAGCGGCCCACAGATACGCAGTATTTT. Amino acid sequence: CAITERPTDTQYF.